The 4 T cell receptor beta chains given below trace back to one sample, sequenced in a study of T cell responses to AZD1222 COVID-19 vaccine. Assay: immunoSEQ multiplex PCR; the TCRdb copy retains only in-frame clones and omits some. The data hold 110,000 or so clones, with more than 85% observed a single time. Specimen: peripheral blood, collected 28 days after the second AZD1222 dose. The receptor source for this set is an adult who received the AZD1222 COVID-19 vaccine.

CDR3 protein: CASSFKGYSNQPQHF. Written as DNA, the CDR3 is TGTGCCAGCAGCTTTAAAGGGTATAGCAATCAGCCCCAGCATTTT. V gene TRBV5-6 combines with J gene TRBJ1-5; D unclear. The CDR3 covers 15 residues. The V gene's germline CDR1 is SGHDT and CDR2 YYEEEE. The V gene lost 2 bases and the J gene lost 0 bases, with 9 bases spanning the gap.

The J gene is TRBJ2-7, the V gene TRBV10-3, with D perhaps TRBD1 (6 bases). This CDR3 region has 14 residues. Germline V gives CDR1 ENHRY, CDR2 SYGVKD. Trimming removed 0 bases at V and 6 bases at J, with 12 bases between. The CDR3 nucleotides are TGTGCCATCAGTGAGTCGGGGCAGGACAGCGAGCAGTACTTC. Translated: CAISESGQDSEQYF.

The genes are TRBV6-5 and TRBJ1-3; D is uncertain. Germline CDR1 and CDR2: MNHEY and SVGAGI. The CDR3 extends over 13 amino acids. The germline V and J ends were trimmed by 2 bases and 4 bases, with 6 bases remaining between them. Written as DNA, the CDR3 is TGTGCCAGCAGTTACCAGTCCGGAAACACCATATATTTT. Encoded protein: CASSYQSGNTIYF.

About this clone itself: At the DNA level, this CDR3 is encoded by other sequences in the same sample as well. The V and J genes are TRBV18 and TRBJ1-5; D gene ambiguous. The CDR3 has 13 amino acids. With 2 bases removed from V and 3 bases from J, the gap between germline ends came to 5 bases. Per germline, CDR1 KGHSH and CDR2 LQKENI. CDR3 sequence (DNA): TGTGCCAGCTCACCAGGGGTCAATCAGCCCCAGCATTTT. Protein sequence: CASSPGVNQPQHF.